This T cell receptor (beta chain) was identified during a study of T cells in Graves' hyperthyroidism and ophthalmopathy. RNA transcripts were the template for amplifying TCR beta CDR3 regions. Carried out on the TCR CDR3, a first-round RT-PCR used the HTBI primer set. In TCRdb, the multiplex PCR reads were re-called with MiXCR into one record per CDR3 protein. Here the sample spans 750,000 to 950,000 distinct CDR3 sequences, around 38% being singletons. The CDR3 runs 15 residues. CDR1 is SEHNR and CDR2 is FQNEAQ in the germline V gene (reference sequence). Broader study findings: Ophthalmopathy was predicted by the model a median of 6.5 months ahead of onset.

As for this clonotype: Its antigen is unknown.

It was uncontrolled infection, other autoimmune disease, pregnancy or lactation that excluded patients. This sequence was found in a man between 18 and 29 years old with Graves' hyperthyroidism. The rearrangement joins TRBV7-9 to TRBJ1-1; tentatively, D is TRBD1 (6 bases). Sequenced sample: blood. CDR3 sequence (DNA): TGTGCTAGTGGTTTGTGGCAGGGGATGGGGACTGAAGCTTTCTTT. Its translation: CASGLWQGMGTEAFF.